The next 5 T cell receptor beta chains were all read from a single sample in a study of PD-L1 blockade in urothelial cancer. The sample's time point: peripheral blood 6 weeks after treatment start. Generated by immunoSEQ multiplex PCR, the TCRdb table keeps only in-frame clones and is missing some. In the table there are roughly 29,000 clones, around 80% of which are singletons. The starting material was PBMCs, obtained around atezolizumab (anti-PD-L1) treatment. The receptors were gathered from a man aged 65 to 79 with urothelial cancer.

The chain joins TRBV7-2 to TRBJ2-3, with D possibly being TRBD1 (5 bases). There are 14 residues in the CDR3. CDR1 SGHTA and CDR2 FQGNSA come from the germline V gene. Trimming took 5 bases from V and 4 from J, leaving 13 bases between them. The CDR3, as DNA: TGTGCCAGCAGCCGATCGTGGGGCGCAGATACGCAGTATTTT. It encodes CASSRSWGADTQYF.

The chain has TRBV9 and TRBJ2-3; 7 bases are shared with TRBD2. This CDR3 is built from 14 residues. CDR1 and CDR2 (germline): SGDLS, YYNGEE. With 3 bases clipped from V and 0 bases from J, the junction kept 1 base outside the gene matches. The CDR3 coding sequence is TGTGCCAGCAGCGGTAGCGGGAGCACAGATACGCAGTATTTT. This sequence encodes CASSGSGSTDTQYF.

This clone has just a few counts. The genes are TRBV6-5 and TRBJ2-1; 10 positions match TRBD2. J lost 6 bases, V lost 2 bases, and 7 bases had no gene match. Germline values: CDR1 MNHEY, CDR2 SVGAGI. The CDR3 has 16 residues. The CDR3 protein is CASSYRSGRAPNEQFF. In nucleotides, the CDR3 is TGTGCCAGCAGTTACCGCAGCGGGAGGGCGCCCAATGAGCAGTTCTTC.

The chain carries TRBV6-1 and TRBJ1-5, with 7 bases that match TRBD1. Germline assignment: CDR1 MNHNS and CDR2 SASEGT. J was trimmed by 3 bases and V by 7 bases; bases with no gene match: 9. This CDR3 comprises 15 residues. CDR3 in amino acids: CASKNWDSNNQPQHF. The DNA for the CDR3 is TGTGCCAGCAAAAATTGGGACAGCAACAATCAGCCCCAGCATTTT.

This chain joins TRBV18 and TRBJ2-7, with TRBD1 matching over 8 bases. Losses at the gene ends were 5 bases for V and 3 bases for J; bases not matched to a gene: 6. CDR3 length: 14 amino acids. Germline loops: CDR1 KGHSH, CDR2 LQKENI. The CDR3 sequence: CASSAQGALYEQYF. CDR3 DNA: TGTGCCAGCTCAGCCCAGGGGGCCCTCTACGAGCAGTACTTC.